These 25 T cell receptor beta chains share one sample of origin, sequenced in a study of regulatory T cells in long-lasting Graves disease. The authors built TCR beta libraries using iRepertoire HTBI primers and Arm-PCR of CDR3 regions. MiXCR was run by TCRdb on the multiplex PCR reads, yielding one entry per CDR3 protein. Of roughly 400,000 distinct CDR3 sequences listed, more than 20% are singletons. Time point of the sample: persistent/refractory GD, antithyroid drugs over 5 years with positive TRAb. Making the TCR library involved RNA that had been extracted from PBMCs. Source: peripheral blood mononuclear cells (PBMCs), taken when the disease was refractory, from a patient treated with antithyroid drugs. The origin of the receptors is a female donor with Graves disease.

The genes are TRBV5-1 and TRBJ1-2; D is perhaps TRBD1 (6 bases). The V end lost 4 bases, the J end lost 3 bases, and 19 bases lay between the germline ends. This CDR3 has 16 amino acids. CDR1 SGHRS and CDR2 YFSETQ come from the germline V gene. As DNA, the CDR3 is TGCGCCAGCAGCCTAATGGGGGCAGTCGCTGACTATGGCTACACCTTC. It codes for CASSLMGAVADYGYTF.

Ten or more counts support this clonotype. The chain is built from TRBV28 and TRBJ2-5; possible D gene TRBD1, 6 bases. The CDR3 loop spans 14 amino acids. Germline V gives CDR1 MDHEN, CDR2 SYDVKM. CDR3 nucleotide sequence: TGTGGGACAGCTACTACTCTTAACCGGGAGACCCAGTACTTC. It encodes CGTATTLNRETQYF.

This clonotype was seen more than once but under ten times. The rearrangement links TRBV29-1 to TRBJ1-2; the D is unclear. Per the germline V gene, CDR1 is SQVTM and CDR2 is ANQGSEA. V shed 1 base and J shed 4 bases, with 10 bases lying between them. The CDR3 is 13 amino acids. The CDR3 sequence is CSVEAGPGYGYTF. The CDR3 DNA reads TGCAGCGTTGAAGCAGGCCCGGGCTATGGCTACACCTTC.

In its sample, this clonotype was seen many times. The V and J genes are TRBV6-2 or TRBV6-3 and TRBJ1-1, with a possible D match to TRBD1 (6 bases). The CDR3 loop spans 15 amino acids. Germline V lookup: CDR1 MNHEY, CDR2 SVGEGT. Trimming stripped 4 bases from V and 0 bases from J, with 12 bases between. This CDR3 is CASSSDSHMNTEAFF. CDR3 sequence (DNA): TGTGCCAGCAGTTCGGACAGCCACATGAACACTGAAGCTTTCTTT.

This clonotype was seen repeatedly, ten times or more. The V and J genes are TRBV6-1 and TRBJ1-1; the D is unclear. Trimming removed 7 bases at V and 1 base at J, with 7 bases between. CDR1 is MNHNS, CDR2 SASEGT, per germline. The CDR3 spans 12 residues. CDR3 sequence (DNA): TGTGCCAGCACCGACCCGAACACTGAAGCTTTCTTT. It specifies CASTDPNTEAFF.

V is TRBV27 and J is TRBJ2-7, with TRBD1 as a possible D gene (5 bases). The germline gives CDR1 MNHEY, CDR2 SMNVEV (reference sequence). Trimming removed 6 bases from V and 5 bases from J, with 8 bases in between. CDR3 size: 11 residues. The CDR3 here is CASRIGDEQYF. CDR3 DNA: TGTGCCAGCAGAATAGGGGACGAGCAGTACTTC.

The sample holds many counts of this clonotype. The rearrangement joins TRBV11-2 to TRBJ1-1; no firm D call. V was trimmed by 0 bases and J by 6 bases, leaving 8 bases between them. Per germline, CDR1 SGHAT and CDR2 FQNNGV. CDR3 size: 13 residues. CDR3 loop: CASSLDGRAEAFF. CDR3 coding DNA: TGTGCCAGCAGCTTAGACGGAAGGGCTGAAGCTTTCTTT.

On this clonotype: One end of the junction fails to match germline, which may point to a read error. The gene calls are TRBV9 and TRBJ2-5; a weak D match, TRBD1 (7 bases). CDR3 length equals 12 residues. Germline V gene data show CDR1 as SGDLS and CDR2 as YYNGEE. The CDR3 nucleotides are TGTGCCAGCAGCGCCAGGGGGGAGACCCGGTACTTC. This codes for CASSARGETRYF.

The chain carries TRBV18 and TRBJ1-1; D is perhaps TRBD1 (5 bases). Germline assignment: CDR1 KGHSH and CDR2 LQKENI. CDR3 size: 13 residues. With 2 bases removed from V and 8 bases from J, the gap between germline ends came to 12 bases. CDR3 region: CASSPKSGTEAFF. The CDR3 DNA is TGTGCCAGCTCACCAAAGTCGGGGACCGAAGCTTTCTTT.

The sample holds many counts of this clonotype. This chain links TRBV6-5 with TRBJ2-7; TRBD1 is a possible D gene (5 bases). The length of the CDR3 is 12 residues. The V gene lost 3 bases and the J gene lost 7 bases, with 10 bases spanning the gap. Per the germline V gene, CDR1 is MNHEY and CDR2 is SVGAGI. The CDR3 spells CASSYDSREQYF. CDR3 nucleotide sequence: TGTGCCAGCAGTTATGACAGCAGGGAGCAGTACTTC.

This clonotype was counted a few times. The rearrangement uses TRBV12-3 or TRBV12-4 and TRBJ1-2, with 7 bases aligning to TRBD1. J lost 8 bases, V lost 5 bases, and 5 bases had no gene match. The CDR3 has 12 amino acids. The CDR3 coding sequence is TGTGCCAGCAGTCCAGGGGGAGGAGGCTACACCTTC. Amino acids: CASSPGGGGYTF.

The chain carries TRBV9 and TRBJ2-5; a possible D gene is TRBD1 (6 bases). Germline CDR1 is SGDLS and CDR2 is YYNGEE. The germline V and J ends were trimmed by 0 bases and 5 bases, with 14 bases remaining between them. CDR3 length: 15 amino acids. The CDR3 DNA reads TGTGCCAGCAGCGTAGGCCTTAACAGGGCGGAGACCCAGTACTTC. Translating gives CASSVGLNRAETQYF.

This clonotype was observed a few times. This chain joins TRBV27 and TRBJ2-2, with D unclear. Germline V gene sequence: CDR1 MNHEY, CDR2 SMNVEV (reference sequence). The V end was cut by 5 bases, the J end by 2 bases, with 9 bases between. The CDR3 runs 14 residues. Here the CDR3 reads CASSAWTNTGELFF. The CDR3 DNA follows: TGTGCCAGCAGTGCATGGACCAACACCGGGGAGCTGTTTTTT.

This clonotype turned up a few times. The rearrangement uses TRBV18 and TRBJ2-7; TRBD1 might be the D (6 bases). Per germline, CDR1 KGHSH and CDR2 LQKENI. V was trimmed by 6 bases and J by 3 bases, leaving 12 bases between them. The CDR3 is 13 residues long. For the CDR3, the DNA is TGTGCCAGCTCGCGGACAGAAGTCTACGAGCAGTACTTC. Translation gives CASSRTEVYEQYF.

This rearrangement joins TRBV6-2 or TRBV6-3 to TRBJ2-2; the D gene is possibly TRBD2 (5 bases). The ends were cut back, 6 bases at V and 8 bases at J, with 16 bases in the middle. Germline CDR1 and CDR2: MNHEY and SVGEGT. This CDR3 is built from 14 residues. The CDR3 sequence: CASRAPGFRGELFF. Here the CDR3 DNA reads TGTGCCAGCAGGGCGCCGGGGTTTAGGGGGGAGCTGTTTTTT.

This clonotype has just a few counts. The chain links TRBV29-1 to TRBJ2-5, with D possibly TRBD1 on 6 matching bases. The germline gives CDR1 SQVTM, CDR2 ANQGSEA. Trimming pared 6 bases from V and 4 bases from J, leaving 21 bases between. This CDR3 is built from 15 residues. The CDR3 spells CSVPPGHLTGETQYF. The CDR3 DNA is TGCAGCGTCCCCCCGGGGCACCTGACAGGAGAGACCCAGTACTTC. The full variable domain, completed using reference TRBV29-1 and TRBJ2-5, is SAVISQKPSRDICQRGTSLTIQCQVDSQVTMMFWYRQQPGQSLTLIATANQGSEATYESGFVIDKFPISRPNLTFSTLTVSNMSPEDSSIYLCSVPPGHLTGETQYFGPGTRLLVL.

The J gene is TRBJ1-2, the V gene TRBV10-2, with TRBD1 as a possible D gene (5 bases). The V gene's germline CDR1 is WSHSY and CDR2 SAAADI. This CDR3 is built from 15 residues. Trimming removed 0 bases at V and 2 bases at J, with 10 bases between. CDR3 residues: CASSESLGLNYGYTF. Written as DNA, the CDR3 is TGCGCCAGCAGTGAGTCATTGGGACTGAACTATGGCTACACCTTC.

This clonotype was detected many times. This chain uses TRBV9 with TRBJ1-1; D gene unclear. The germline V and J ends were trimmed by 0 bases and 1 base, with 7 bases remaining between them. The germline gives CDR1 SGDLS, CDR2 YYNGEE. The CDR3 covers 14 residues. The CDR3, as DNA: TGTGCCAGCAGCGTAGCTTTGGGGAACACTGAAGCTTTCTTT. It translates to CASSVALGNTEAFF.

The count of this clonotype is one. It may be a read error: a sequence one base away is much more abundant. This chain links TRBV18 with TRBJ1-2; D is ambiguous. In germline, CDR1 is KGHSH, CDR2 LQKENI. The length of the CDR3 is 13 residues. The V gene lost 4 bases and the J gene lost 4 bases, with 10 bases spanning the gap. This chain's CDR3 is CASSQQDSYGYTF. The CDR3 nucleotides are TGTGCCAGCTCACAGCAGGATAGCTATGGCTACACCTTC.

In its sample, this clonotype was seen many times. V usage is TRBV4-1 and J usage is TRBJ2-1, with a tentative D call TRBD2 (5 bases). In germline, CDR1 is MGHRA, CDR2 YSYEKL. Trimming shortened V by 1 base and J by 5 bases, and 6 bases separated the two germline ends. CDR3 length equals 13 residues. The CDR3 DNA reads as TGCGCCAGCAGCCAAGGGGAGAACAATGAGCAGTTCTTC. This translates into CASSQGENNEQFF.

This clonotype was picked up many times. The chain employs TRBV28 and TRBJ2-7; D is uncertain. The V and J ends lost 5 bases and 4 bases respectively, with 12 bases between them. Germline lookup yields CDR1 MDHEN and CDR2 SYDVKM. This CDR3 spans 13 amino acids. The CDR3 DNA follows: TGTGCCAGCAGTCCCCACGCGAGGTACGAGCAGTACTTC. It encodes CASSPHARYEQYF. The full variable domain, its missing parts supplied by reference TRBV28 and TRBJ2-7, is DVKVTQSSRYLVKRTGEKVFLECVQDMDHENMFWYRQDPGLGLRLIYFSYDVKMKEKGDIPEGYSVSREKKERFSLILESASTNQTSMYLCASSPHARYEQYFGPGTRLTVT.

Comment on this clonotype: A much larger clone differs by one base, so this may be a read error. Since the CDR3 does not end with the conserved phenylalanine or tryptophan, this likely comes from a read error. V usage is TRBV7-8 and J usage is TRBJ2-6; tentatively, D is TRBD1 (6 bases). Germline assignment: CDR1 SGHVS and CDR2 FQNEAQ. The CDR3 spans 16 residues. V dropped 5 bases and J dropped 4 bases, with 15 bases sitting between them. DNA of the CDR3: TGTGCCAGCAGCACAAACAGGGTAACAGGGGCCAACGTCCTGACTCTC. Its translation is CASSTNRVTGANVLTL.

There are many counts of this clonotype. This chain joins TRBV10-3 and TRBJ2-7; unclear D gene. The CDR3 is made up of 13 amino acids. Between the trimmed V and J ends, which lost 1 base and 3 bases, there was a span of 7 bases. Germline V CDR1 and CDR2: ENHRY, SYGVKD. The DNA of the CDR3 is TGTGCCATCAGTGAGTTAGGGAACTACGAGCAGTACTTC. Translating gives CAISELGNYEQYF.

This clonotype has ten or more counts. The CDR3 reads CASSSVGTEKLHEQYF. The CDR3 bases are TGTGCCAGCAGTTCCGTGGGGACAGAGAAGCTCCACGAGCAGTACTTC. The gene calls are TRBV28 and TRBJ2-7, with 7 nucleotides matching TRBD1. V dropped 4 bases and J dropped 5; count of bases not matched to a gene: 14. Per the germline V gene, CDR1 is MDHEN and CDR2 is SYDVKM. The CDR3 has 16 residues.

This clonotype was observed many times. The rearrangement joins TRBV12-3 or TRBV12-4 to TRBJ2-7; D is possibly TRBD2 (5 bases). The CDR3 covers 14 residues. Trimming took 5 bases from V and 0 from J, leaving 11 bases between them. The CDR3 loop reads CASSLDLASYEQYF. DNA for the CDR3: TGTGCCAGCAGTCTCGACCTAGCCTCCTACGAGCAGTACTTC.